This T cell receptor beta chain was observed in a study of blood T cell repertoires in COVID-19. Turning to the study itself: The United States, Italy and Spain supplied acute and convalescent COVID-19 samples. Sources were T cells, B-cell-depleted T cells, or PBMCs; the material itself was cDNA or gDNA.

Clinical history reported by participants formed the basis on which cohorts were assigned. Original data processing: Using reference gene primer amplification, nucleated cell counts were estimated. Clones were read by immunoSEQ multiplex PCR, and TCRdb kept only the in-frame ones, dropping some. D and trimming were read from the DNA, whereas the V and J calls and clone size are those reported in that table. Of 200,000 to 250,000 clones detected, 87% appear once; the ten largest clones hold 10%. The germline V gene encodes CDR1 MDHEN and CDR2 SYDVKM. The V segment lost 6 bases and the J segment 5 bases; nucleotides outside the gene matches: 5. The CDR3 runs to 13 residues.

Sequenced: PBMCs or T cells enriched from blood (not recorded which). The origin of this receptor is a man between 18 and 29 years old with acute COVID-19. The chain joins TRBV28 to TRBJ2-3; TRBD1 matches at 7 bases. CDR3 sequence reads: CASRRQGEDTQYF. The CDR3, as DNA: TGTGCCAGCAGGAGACAGGGTGAAGATACGCAGTATTTT.